These 32 T cell receptor beta chains came from one sample sequenced in a study of Graves' ophthalmopathy and Graves' hyperthyroidism. RNA transcripts provided the template for amplifying TCR beta CDR3 regions. Second-round multiplex PCR came after first-round RT-PCR with HTBI primers. TCRdb called the multiplex PCR reads again in MiXCR, with one record for every CDR3 protein. The sample has 650,000 to 800,000 distinct CDR3 sequences, about 38% seen once. Specimen: peripheral blood. These receptor sequences come from an adult man with Graves' ophthalmopathy.

The chain combines TRBV2 with TRBJ2-7; 7 bases line up with TRBD1. The closer fit of TRBJ2-5 to the DNA end suggests the J call may be wrong. This CDR3 region has 12 residues. The germline CDR1 and CDR2 sequences are SNHLY and FYNNEI. Here the CDR3 DNA reads TGTGCCAGCAGACCGGACAGGGAGACCCAGTACTTC. Its translation is CASRPDRETQYF.

The table lists this clonotype with many counts. The chain joins TRBV29-1 to TRBJ2-7; D not resolved. In germline, CDR1 is SQVTM, CDR2 ANQGSEA. There are 13 residues in the CDR3. V was clipped by 4 bases and J by 0 bases, with 10 bases between them. CDR3 sequence: CSVGAPNSYEQYF. As DNA, the CDR3 is TGCAGCGTTGGTGCCCCCAACTCCTACGAGCAGTACTTC.

This clonotype was counted many times. This sequence joins TRBV5-1 and TRBJ2-7; D is possibly TRBD1 (5 bases). Per the germline V gene, CDR1 is SGHRS and CDR2 is YFSETQ. The length of the CDR3 is 12 residues. Trimming removed 6 bases at V and 1 base at J, with 8 bases between. The chain's CDR3 is CASKTGSYEQYF. The DNA for the CDR3 is TGCGCCAGCAAAACAGGTTCCTACGAGCAGTACTTC.

This clonotype has ten or more counts. The V call is TRBV7-2, the J call TRBJ2-7; tentative D call: TRBD1 (5 bases). CDR1 is SGHTA and CDR2 is FQGNSA in the germline V gene. V was pared by 2 bases and J by 3 bases, with 17 bases between. The CDR3 totals 16 residues. CDR3 protein: CASSLLQGFSIYEQYF. CDR3 nucleotides: TGTGCCAGCAGCTTACTTCAGGGTTTTAGTATCTACGAGCAGTACTTC.

This clonotype was counted a few times. The CDR3 bases are TGTGCCAGCAGTGAATGGGGTTCGCAGCCCCAGCATTTT. It specifies CASSEWGSQPQHF. The chain combines TRBV6-1 with TRBJ1-5, with unresolved D. The CDR3 spans 13 residues. Germline loops: CDR1 MNHNS, CDR2 SASEGT. V lost 2 bases, J lost 7 bases, and 9 bases lay in between.

CDR3 nucleotide sequence: TGTGCCAGCAGCTCACTAGGAGGGCGTGAGACCCAGTACTTC. This codes for CASSSLGGRETQYF. The V gene is TRBV6-5, the J gene TRBJ2-5; tentative D call: TRBD2 (6 bases). Germline CDR1 reads MNHEY; CDR2 reads SVGAGI. Trimming removed 6 bases from V and 5 bases from J, with 16 bases in between. The CDR3 consists of 14 residues.

This clonotype was seen a handful of times. This rearrangement joins TRBV6-1 to TRBJ1-2; D unresolved. The length of the CDR3 is 13 residues. V was shortened by 1 base and J by 5 bases, with 8 bases between the two germline ends. Per germline, CDR1 MNHNS and CDR2 SASEGT. The CDR3 loop reads CASSEGITYGYTF. The CDR3 DNA reads as TGTGCCAGCAGTGAAGGAATAACGTATGGCTACACCTTC.

In DNA form, the CDR3 reads TGTGCCAGCAGCGTACCACAGGGGGCGGAGTTGGCCGGGGAGCTGTTTTTT. It translates to CASSVPQGAELAGELFF. V and J are TRBV7-6 and TRBJ2-2; 9 bases map to TRBD1. CDR3 length: 17 amino acids. The J segment lost 6 bases and the V segment lost 5 bases, leaving 13 bases of the junction unmatched. Germline CDR1 is SGHVS and CDR2 is FNYEAQ.

This chain uses TRBV27 with TRBJ1-1; D is ambiguous. V lost 8 bases, J lost 6 bases, and 7 bases lay in between. Germline CDR1 is MNHEY and CDR2 is SMNVEV (reference sequence). The CDR3 length is 10 residues. This CDR3 reads CASGWPEAFF. DNA of the CDR3: TGTGCCAGCGGCTGGCCTGAAGCTTTCTTT.

V usage is TRBV2 and J usage is TRBJ1-5; 9 bases line up with TRBD1. V was clipped by 6 bases and J by 0 bases; unmatched bases: 6. Per the germline V gene, CDR1 is SNHLY and CDR2 is FYNNEI. The CDR3 has 16 residues. CDR3 nucleotide sequence: TGTGCCAGCAGGACGGACAGGGGCTATAGCAATCAGCCCCAGCATTTT. Translation gives CASRTDRGYSNQPQHF.

This clonotype has at least ten counts. The chain employs TRBV12-3 or TRBV12-4 and TRBJ1-3, with D unresolved. CDR3 length: 11 residues. V dropped 9 bases and J dropped 3 bases, with 6 bases sitting between them. CDR3 in DNA: TGTGCCAGTGGGGTTGGAAACACCATATATTTT. It is translated as CASGVGNTIYF.

At least ten counts were recorded for this clonotype. The chain uses TRBV19 and TRBJ1-2; possibly TRBD1 for D (5 bases). Between the trimmed V and J ends, which lost 7 bases and 2 bases, there was a span of 14 bases. The CDR3 contains 14 residues. Germline lookup yields CDR1 LNHDA and CDR2 SQIVND (reference sequence). The CDR3 DNA is TGTGCCAGTACTACTACGAGACAGAACTATGGCTACACCTTC. Amino acid sequence: CASTTTRQNYGYTF.

This clonotype showed up many times. This chain links TRBV10-2 with TRBJ1-1, with a tentative D call TRBD1 (5 bases). Germline CDR1 reads WSHSY; CDR2 reads SAAADI. Trimming took off 2 bases at V and 4 bases at J, with 11 bases between the two ends. This CDR3 spans 14 amino acids. The CDR3 sequence is CASSEVREFTEAFF. The CDR3 DNA is TGCGCCAGCAGTGAGGTCAGGGAGTTCACTGAAGCTTTCTTT.

There are many counts of this clonotype. This rearrangement joins TRBV12-3 or TRBV12-4 to TRBJ1-5; a possible D gene is TRBD1 (5 bases). The CDR3 has 15 amino acids. The V and J ends lost 6 bases and 7 bases respectively, with 19 bases between them. CDR3 residues: CASSQQQGSGQPQHF. The CDR3 nucleotides are TGTGCCAGCAGCCAACAGCAGGGATCGGGCCAGCCCCAGCATTTT.

The rearrangement joins TRBV25-1 to TRBJ1-1; 10 bases fit TRBD1. V trimming: 5 bases; J trimming: 0 bases; junction bases outside the gene matches: 9. The CDR3 contains 17 residues. Germline CDR1 is MGHDK and CDR2 is SYGVNS. For the CDR3, the DNA is TGTGCCAGCAGTTCCAGACAGGGGGCTTTCATGAACACTGAAGCTTTCTTT. This translates into CASSSRQGAFMNTEAFF. Full variable domain (remainder filled in from reference TRBV25-1 and TRBJ1-1): EADIYQTPRYLVIGTGKKITLECSQTMGHDKMYWYQQDPGMELHLIHYSYGVNSTEKGDLSSESTVSRIRTEHFPLTLESARPSHTSQYLCASSSRQGAFMNTEAFFGQGTRLTVV.

In the case of this clonotype: Given a much more abundant clone one base away, this may be a read error. V and J are TRBV25-1 and TRBJ2-5; either TRBD1 or TRBD2 may fit D (6 bases each). This CDR3 contains 18 residues. V gave up 1 base and J gave up 4 bases, with 22 bases separating them. Per the germline V gene, CDR1 is MGHDK and CDR2 is SYGVNS. In DNA form, the CDR3 reads TGTGCCAGCAGTGAATGGGGGGCTAGCGAGGGGCCCGCAGAGACCCAGTACTTC. This gives the protein CASSEWGASEGPAETQYF.

Worth noting for this clonotype: This may arise from a read error, as a much more abundant clone is one base away. CDR3 DNA: TGTGCCAGCAGTGACAGGGAGCTGTTTTTT. Its translation: CASSDRELFF. The gene calls are TRBV10-3 and TRBJ2-2; D is unclear. The CDR3 consists of 10 residues. Germline V gene data show CDR1 as ENHRY and CDR2 as SYGVKD.

The chain has TRBV7-2 and TRBJ2-6, with 9 bases identical to TRBD1. The trim removed 5 bases at V and 3 bases at J, leaving 2 bases unmatched. CDR1 and CDR2 from the germline V gene are SGHTA and FQGNSA. CDR3 length equals 15 residues. The CDR3 sequence: CASSMDRGGANVLTF. The DNA for the CDR3 is TGTGCCAGCAGCATGGACAGGGGTGGGGCCAACGTCCTGACTTTC.

This clonotype was counted many times. J is TRBJ1-4 and V is TRBV7-8, with 7 bases matching TRBD1. The CDR3 runs 15 residues. Germline-derived CDR1 and CDR2 are SGHVS and FQNEAQ. Germline trimming cut 5 bases from V and 5 bases from J; bases unmatched to any gene: 8. The CDR3 coding sequence is TGTGCCAGCAGCCCCACACAGGGGCAGAATGAAAAACTGTTTTTT. This encodes CASSPTQGQNEKLFF.

The gene calls are TRBV5-1 and TRBJ1-2; D is possibly TRBD1 (6 bases). CDR3 length: 13 residues. V lost 4 bases to trimming and J lost 7 bases, with 14 bases between them. Germline V gene data show CDR1 as SGHRS and CDR2 as YFSETQ. For the CDR3, the DNA is TGCGCCAGCAGCCTTGACAGGCTGCGTGGCTACACCTTC. Protein sequence: CASSLDRLRGYTF.

V usage is TRBV7-9 and J usage is TRBJ2-7, with D tentatively TRBD1 (5 bases). The V end was cut by 6 bases, the J end by 0 bases, with 15 bases between. This CDR3 has 15 residues. Germline V CDR1 and CDR2: SEHNR, FQNEAQ (reference sequence). CDR3: CASSERQLGSYEQYF. CDR3 in DNA: TGTGCCAGCAGTGAGAGACAGCTCGGCTCCTACGAGCAGTACTTC. Full variable domain (outside the CDR3, taken from reference TRBV7-9 and TRBJ2-7): DTGVSQNPRHKITKRGQNVTFRCDPISEHNRLYWYRQTLGQGPEFLTYFQNEAQLEKSRLLSDRFSAERPKGSFSTLEIQRTEQGDSAMYLCASSERQLGSYEQYFGPGTRLTVT.

The J gene is TRBJ2-7, the V gene TRBV11-3; D is undetermined. The CDR3 has 15 amino acids. The V end was cut by 0 bases, the J end by 4 bases, with 13 bases between. Germline values: CDR1 SGHNT, CDR2 YENEEA. CDR3 coding DNA: TGTGCCAGCAGCTTAGAAGTCCTCGGCCCTTACGAGCAGTACTTC. Amino acids: CASSLEVLGPYEQYF.

The genes are TRBV15 and TRBJ1-5; TRBD1 is a possible D gene (5 bases). CDR1 is LNHNV and CDR2 is YYDKDF in the germline V gene (reference sequence). The CDR3 sequence is 12 residues long. Trimming removed 3 bases from V and 11 bases from J, with 11 bases in between. DNA for the CDR3: TGTGCCACCAGCAGGCGGGGGGAGACCCAGCATTTT. Amino acid sequence: CATSRRGETQHF.

The chain's CDR3 is CASSPPRQGVMGEQYF. The DNA for the CDR3 is TGCGCCAGCAGCCCCCCCCGACAGGGGGTTATGGGCGAGCAGTACTTC. The chain joins TRBV5-1 to TRBJ2-7; 9 bases are shared with TRBD1. The CDR3 contains 16 residues. Germline V gene data show CDR1 as SGHRS and CDR2 as YFSETQ. The V and J ends lost 4 bases and 6 bases, in that order; junction bases with no gene match: 14. Complete variable domain (other parts from reference TRBV5-1 and TRBJ2-7): KAGVTQTPRYLIKTRGQQVTLSCSPISGHRSVSWYQQTPGQGLQFLFEYFSETQRNKGNFPGRFSGRQFSNSRSEMNVSTLELGDSALYLCASSPPRQGVMGEQYFGPGTRLTVT.

This clonotype occurred a few times. V and J are TRBV4-3 and TRBJ1-6; 12 positions agree with TRBD1. V gave up 6 bases and J gave up 7 bases; unmatched junction bases: 7. The CDR3 is 16 residues long. Germline V gene lookup returns CDR1 LGHNA and CDR2 YSLEER. CDR3 nucleotide sequence: TGCGCCAGCAGTCCCGGGACAGGGGGCGGAAATTCACCCCTCCACTTT. This gives the protein CASSPGTGGGNSPLHF.

The chain joins TRBV29-1 to TRBJ2-5; 11 bases align to TRBD2. Unmatched junction bases numbered 9, after V lost 3 bases and J lost 3 bases. This CDR3 is built from 16 residues. The germline CDR1 and CDR2 sequences are SQVTM and ANQGSEA. This CDR3 is CSVDLWTSGQEETQYF. The CDR3 region has the DNA TGCAGCGTTGACCTCTGGACTAGCGGGCAGGAAGAGACCCAGTACTTC.

This clonotype showed up many times. V and J are TRBV5-5 and TRBJ2-5; D gene ambiguous. Trimming left V 4 bases short and J 5 bases short, with 12 bases between. Per germline, CDR1 SGHKS and CDR2 YYEKEE (reference sequence). There are 13 residues in the CDR3. The DNA of the CDR3 is TGTGCCAGCAGCCCCAACATCGGTGAGACCCAGTACTTC. As protein: CASSPNIGETQYF.

This chain joins TRBV3-1 and TRBJ1-1; D ambiguous. Germline CDR1 LGHDT, CDR2 YNNKEL (reference sequence). The CDR3 loop spans 13 amino acids. Trimming left V 4 bases short and J 2 bases short, with 8 bases between. This CDR3 reads CASSPPYNTEAFF. The CDR3 DNA is TGTGCCAGCAGCCCCCCTTATAACACTGAAGCTTTCTTT.

This clonotype was seen ten or more times. V gene TRBV12-3 or TRBV12-4 combines with J gene TRBJ2-7, with D uncertain. The CDR3 spans 13 residues. The V end lost 6 bases, the J end lost 3 bases, and 12 bases lay between the germline ends. The CDR3 nucleotides read TGTGCCAGCAGCCTTACTGTGCGCTACGAGCAGTACTTC. Amino acids: CASSLTVRYEQYF.

The chain combines TRBV29-1 with TRBJ2-1; 10 bases fit TRBD2. The ends lost 6 bases at V and 4 bases at J; junction bases unmatched: 6. Germline V gives CDR1 SQVTM, CDR2 ANQGSEA. This CDR3 contains 14 residues. The CDR3 sequence is CSVSGTSEYNEQFF. CDR3 nucleotides: TGCAGCGTCTCCGGGACTAGCGAATACAATGAGCAGTTCTTC.

Only a few counts were recorded for this clonotype. The J gene is TRBJ2-7, the V gene TRBV7-2, with unresolved D. The germline CDR1 and CDR2 sequences are SGHTA and FQGNSA. The CDR3 is made up of 12 amino acids. Trimming took off 7 bases at V and 3 bases at J, with 10 bases between the two ends. The CDR3 protein is CASNTLDYEQYF. The DNA for the CDR3 is TGTGCCAGCAACACCCTAGACTACGAGCAGTACTTC.

A note on this clonotype: This may be a read error: a much more frequent sequence differs by one nucleotide. The V gene is TRBV2, the J gene TRBJ1-6; D is uncertain. The ends were cut back, 4 bases at V and 9 bases at J, with 10 bases in the middle. From germline, CDR1 is SNHLY and CDR2 FYNNEI. This CDR3 has 13 residues. The CDR3, as DNA: TGTGCCAGCAGTGTTCCGAGGACTTCACCCCTCCACTTT. It translates to CASSVPRTSPLHF.